This T cell receptor beta chain was retrieved from a study of T cells after yellow fever vaccination. Findings of the study overall: CD4 and CD8 compartments shared a small share of clonotypes.

Germline V gene data show CDR1 as SGHAT and CDR2 as FQDESV (reference sequence). This CDR3 is built from 14 residues. V shed 1 base and J shed 3 bases, with 7 bases lying between them. TCRdb passed the 5' RACE reads through MiXCR, listing each CDR3 protein once. Of fewer than 500,000 distinct CDR3 sequences listed, around 19% are singletons. Turning to this clonotype: Its matching antigen is unknown.

V and J are TRBV11-1 and TRBJ2-1; D is unresolved. The origin of this receptor is a young man who received the YFV17D yellow fever vaccine. This sample comprised PBMCs, obtained before the yellow fever booster vaccination. This CDR3 reads CASSLENSYNEQFF. In DNA form, the CDR3 reads TGTGCCAGCAGCTTAGAAAATAGCTACAATGAGCAGTTCTTC.